This T cell receptor beta chain was found in a study of blood T cell repertoires in COVID-19. At the level of the study: Samples representing acute and convalescent COVID-19 were sourced from the United States, Italy and Spain. From T cells, B-cell-depleted T cells, or PBMCs came the material, which was cDNA or gDNA.

In the study's own analysis: Amplified reference gene primers provided the basis for estimating nucleated cell counts. This table comes from immunoSEQ multiplex PCR, and its TCRdb copy is limited to in-frame clones, with some not included. The V and J calls and clone size come from that table; D and trimming were worked out from the DNA. The repertoire holds about 130,000 clones, approximately 84% seen once, with more than 9% in the top ten. V was clipped by 3 bases and J by 6 bases, with 11 bases between them. The CDR3 sequence is 13 residues long. The chain recombines TRBV12-3 or TRBV12-4 with TRBJ1-1; possible D gene TRBD1, 5 bases. The specimen sequenced was peripheral blood. The clonotype originates from a woman aged 55 to 70 with acute or convalescent COVID-19. Here the CDR3 DNA reads TGTGCCAGCAGTTTGCAGGGTGTCCCTGAAGCTTTCTTT. As protein: CASSLQGVPEAFF.